Sequencing of this T cell receptor (beta chain) was carried out in a study of T cell responses to AZD1222 COVID-19 vaccine. Pooled samples include second doses given at about 4 or 12 weeks. Whole-study results and caveats: Most donors were white British, females outnumbered males, and clonal diversity was possibly underestimated.

The V gene lost 1 base and the J gene lost 8 bases, with 11 bases spanning the gap. The CDR3 runs 13 residues. Germline V gene data show CDR1 as SEHNR and CDR2 as FQNEAQ (reference sequence). A remark on this clone: The antigen remains unidentified.

Using immunoSEQ multiplex PCR, the repertoire was profiled, and TCRdb retains in-frame clones only, with some absent. In the table there are around 130,000 clones, 86% of which are singletons. The V call is TRBV7-9, the J call TRBJ1-2; maybe TRBD1 (5 bases). This receptor was obtained from an adult who received the AZD1222 COVID-19 vaccine. The specimen comprised peripheral blood, sampled 28 days after the second AZD1222 dose. The CDR3: CASSLGGGGGYTF. DNA for the CDR3: TGTGCCAGCAGCTTAGGTGGGGGAGGCGGCTACACCTTC. The complete variable domain, with remaining parts taken from reference TRBV7-9 and TRBJ1-2, reads DTGVSQNPRHKITKRGQNVTFRCDPISEHNRLYWYRQTLGQGPEFLTYFQNEAQLEKSRLLSDRFSAERPKGSFSTLEIQRTEQGDSAMYLCASSLGGGGGYTFGSGTRLTVV.